Listed here are 24 T cell receptor beta chains from one sample, sequenced in a study of technical replicates of blood from four donors. Assay: immunoSEQ multiplex PCR; the TCRdb copy retains only in-frame clones and omits some. The table shows fewer than 100,000 clones, with around nine tenths occurring only once. The sequenced sample was T cells isolated from PBMCs. These receptors were obtained from a human donor in good health.

The chain combines TRBV5-4 with TRBJ2-7, with a tentative D call TRBD2 (7 bases). The CDR3 runs to 17 residues. CDR1 is SGHNT, CDR2 YYREEE, per germline (reference sequence). V lost 0 bases and J 6 bases, leaving 22 bases between the germline ends. The CDR3 DNA is TGTGCCAGCAGCTTGGTCGGGGGGCGCGAAGGCTATTTCGAGCAGTACTTC. Translating gives CASSLVGGREGYFEQYF.

The chain is built from TRBV19 and TRBJ2-5; 10 bases are a match to TRBD2. Trimming at V came to 4 bases and at J to 5 bases, leaving 7 bases not matched to a gene. This CDR3 spans 15 amino acids. Per germline, CDR1 LNHDA and CDR2 SQIVND (reference sequence). CDR3 region: CASSTQRGGPETQYF. The DNA for the CDR3 is TGTGCCAGTAGTACCCAGCGGGGGGGCCCGGAGACCCAGTACTTC.

This rearrangement joins TRBV7-6 to TRBJ2-7; 9 nucleotides align to TRBD1. The CDR3 has 15 amino acids. V was clipped by 4 bases and J by 0 bases; unmatched bases: 4. Germline V gene lookup returns CDR1 SGHVS and CDR2 FNYEAQ. The CDR3 spells CASSSGQGSSYEQYF. CDR3 DNA: TGTGCCAGCAGCTCGGGACAGGGTTCCTCCTACGAGCAGTACTTC.

This rearrangement joins TRBV7-9 to TRBJ2-7, with 7 positions matching TRBD1. This CDR3 spans 17 amino acids. V trimming: 1 base; J trimming: 0 bases; junction bases outside the gene matches: 9. Germline lookup yields CDR1 SEHNR and CDR2 FQNEAQ (reference sequence). Here the CDR3 DNA reads TGTGCCAGCAGCTTAGAGTCTGGTAGGGACAGCTCCTACGAGCAGTACTTC. Translated: CASSLESGRDSSYEQYF.

This clone was observed a handful of times. V usage is TRBV28 and J usage is TRBJ1-5; D remains ambiguous. The CDR3 is 11 amino acids. CDR1 is MDHEN and CDR2 is SYDVKM in the germline V gene. Deletions cut 8 bases from V and 1 base from J, with 3 bases between. The CDR3 bases are TGTGCCAGCGGCAGCAATCAGCCCCAGCATTTT. Translation: CASGSNQPQHF.

The chain recombines TRBV5-4 with TRBJ2-3; D remains ambiguous. In germline, CDR1 is SGHNT, CDR2 YYREEE (reference sequence). V was pared by 4 bases and J by 6 bases, with 21 bases between. The CDR3 is 16 amino acids. The CDR3 loop is CASSAIEATNMDTQYF. The CDR3 region has the DNA TGTGCCAGCAGCGCTATAGAGGCCACCAATATGGATACGCAGTATTTT.

This chain joins TRBV7-9 and TRBJ2-2, with D maybe TRBD1 (6 bases). Germline lookup yields CDR1 SEHNR and CDR2 FQNEAQ (reference sequence). Between the trimmed V and J ends, which lost 7 bases and 1 base, there was a span of 19 bases. CDR3 length: 17 residues. CDR3 loop: CASNSLAGTLNTGELFF. DNA of the CDR3: TGTGCCAGCAACTCCCTCGCCGGGACACTGAACACCGGGGAGCTGTTTTTT. The full variable domain, its missing parts supplied by reference TRBV7-9 and TRBJ2-2, is DTGVSQNPRHKITKRGQNVTFRCDPISEHNRLYWYRQTLGQGPEFLTYFQNEAQLEKSRLLSDRFSAERPKGSFSTLEIQRTEQGDSAMYLCASNSLAGTLNTGELFFGEGSRLTVL.

The chain carries TRBV5-5 and TRBJ1-1; D uncertain. The CDR3 covers 16 residues. From germline, CDR1 is SGHKS and CDR2 YYEKEE (reference sequence). V shed 0 bases and J shed 0 bases, with 12 bases lying between them. The chain's CDR3 is CASSLAARFVNTEAFF. The CDR3 DNA sequence: TGTGCCAGCAGCTTGGCCGCGCGGTTCGTGAACACTGAAGCTTTCTTT.

The chain has TRBV19 and TRBJ2-7; TRBD1 matches at 10 bases. CDR1 and CDR2 (germline): LNHDA, SQIVND (reference sequence). CDR3 length equals 14 residues. Losses at the gene ends were 5 bases for V and 4 bases for J; bases not matched to a gene: 5. CDR3 bases: TGTGCCAGTAGTTCAGGGACAGGGGTATACGAGCAGTACTTC. It specifies CASSSGTGVYEQYF.

This chain connects TRBV4-1 to TRBJ2-7; tentative D call: TRBD1 (5 bases). This CDR3 spans 13 amino acids. The germline V and J ends were trimmed by 5 bases and 3 bases, with 11 bases remaining between them. Germline CDR1 and CDR2: MGHRA and YSYEKL. This CDR3 is CASSNQGLYEQYF. CDR3 nucleotides: TGCGCCAGCAGCAACCAGGGTCTCTACGAGCAGTACTTC.

The chain has TRBV9 and TRBJ2-1, with 8 bases matching TRBD2. The V gene end was trimmed by 4 bases and the J gene end by 6 bases; junction bases not matched to a gene: 6. Germline assignment: CDR1 SGDLS and CDR2 YYNGEE. CDR3 length equals 14 residues. CDR3: CASSLQGTSNEQFF. The DNA for the CDR3 is TGTGCCAGCAGCCTTCAAGGGACTAGCAATGAGCAGTTCTTC.

The chain combines TRBV5-1 with TRBJ1-1, with TRBD1 as a possible D gene (6 bases). V lost 2 bases to trimming and J lost 1 base, with 12 bases between them. This CDR3 has 15 residues. Germline lookup yields CDR1 SGHRS and CDR2 YFSETQ. The CDR3 reads CASSFTGTKNTEAFF. The CDR3 DNA follows: TGCGCCAGCAGCTTTACAGGGACGAAGAACACTGAAGCTTTCTTT.

The rearrangement uses TRBV2 and TRBJ2-7; D gene uncertain. Germline V CDR1 and CDR2: SNHLY, FYNNEI. V gave up 1 base and J gave up 0 bases, with 10 bases separating them. This CDR3 has 15 amino acids. CDR3 sequence: CASSEGPRSSYEQYF. CDR3 sequence (DNA): TGTGCCAGCAGTGAAGGGCCCCGGAGCTCCTACGAGCAGTACTTC.

The chain couples TRBV9 to TRBJ2-3, with unresolved D. V was cut by 4 bases and J by 0 bases, with 6 bases left in between. Germline CDR1 is SGDLS and CDR2 is YYNGEE. The CDR3 spans 13 residues. The CDR3 loop reads CASSLSSTDTQYF. The CDR3 nucleotides are TGTGCCAGCAGCTTATCTAGCACAGATACGCAGTATTTT.

The gene calls are TRBV4-1 and TRBJ2-1, with no clear D. CDR1 is MGHRA, CDR2 YSYEKL, per germline. This CDR3 comprises 14 residues. Trimming removed 0 bases at V and 2 bases at J, with 5 bases between. The DNA of the CDR3 is TGCGCCAGCAGCCAAGAACTGCCCTACAATGAGCAGTTCTTC. This translates into CASSQELPYNEQFF.

V usage is TRBV19 and J usage is TRBJ2-1; tentative D call: TRBD2 (6 bases). V lost 5 bases, J lost 8 bases, and 16 bases lay in between. CDR1 is LNHDA, CDR2 SQIVND, per germline (reference sequence). There are 14 residues in the CDR3. CDR3 sequence: CASSRSGSGDEQFF. CDR3 nucleotides: TGTGCCAGTAGTCGTAGCGGATCCGGGGATGAGCAGTTCTTC.

The gene calls are TRBV30 and TRBJ1-1; D not resolved. This CDR3 comprises 11 residues. V lost 2 bases and J lost 6, with 7 bases in between. Germline loops: CDR1 GTSNPN, CDR2 SVGIG (reference sequence). The CDR3 protein is CAWSWLPEAFF. The CDR3 coding sequence is TGTGCCTGGAGTTGGCTCCCTGAAGCTTTCTTT. Drawing the rest from reference TRBV30 and TRBJ1-1, the complete variable domain is SQTIHQWPATLVQPVGSPLSLECTVEGTSNPNLYWYRQAAGRGLQLLFYSVGIGQISSEVPQNLSASRPQDRQFILSSKKLLLSDSGFYLCAWSWLPEAFFGQGTRLTVV.

The chain is built from TRBV10-3 and TRBJ1-1; no clear D. The CDR3 runs to 15 residues. Germline CDR1 reads ENHRY; CDR2 reads SYGVKD. Trimming shortened V by 2 bases and J by 2 bases, and 12 bases separated the two germline ends. CDR3 amino acids: CAISEPPEGNTEAFF. In nucleotides, the CDR3 is TGTGCCATCAGTGAGCCGCCGGAGGGAAACACTGAAGCTTTCTTT.

This chain uses TRBV28 with TRBJ1-2; D unresolved. Germline CDR1 MDHEN, CDR2 SYDVKM. CDR3 length: 13 amino acids. Trimming stripped 6 bases from V and 0 bases from J, with 8 bases between. The CDR3 nucleotides are TGTGCCAGCAGCTCTTTTCCTAACTATGGCTACACCTTC. The encoded protein is CASSSFPNYGYTF.

A single count supports this clone. CDR3 sequence: CASSPGTSGRAGEQYF. The CDR3 DNA reads as TGTGCCAGCAGCCCGGGGACTAGCGGGAGGGCTGGCGAGCAGTACTTC. The chain combines TRBV7-9 with TRBJ2-7; 16 bases match TRBD2. V shed 5 bases, J shed 6 bases, and the junction held 7 bases outside the gene matches. The germline V gene has CDR1 SEHNR and CDR2 FQNEAQ (reference sequence). The CDR3 runs to 16 residues.

This rearrangement joins TRBV5-1 to TRBJ2-5, with 7 bases matching TRBD1. V was clipped by 4 bases and J by 4 bases; unmatched bases: 7. Germline assignment: CDR1 SGHRS and CDR2 YFSETQ. This CDR3 is built from 14 residues. The CDR3 DNA follows: TGCGCCAGCAGCACGAACCCAGGGGGAGAGACCCAGTACTTC. Translation: CASSTNPGGETQYF.

Here the CDR3 reads CASSRQGLIPWNEKLFF. The CDR3 coding sequence is TGCGCCAGCAGCCGACAGGGTTTAATCCCCTGGAATGAAAAACTGTTTTTT. This chain joins TRBV4-1 and TRBJ1-4; TRBD1 agrees at 7 bases. The CDR3 is 17 residues long. Germline CDR1 reads MGHRA; CDR2 reads YSYEKL. V gave up 4 bases and J gave up 5 bases; unmatched junction bases: 13.

The V gene is TRBV4-2, the J gene TRBJ2-5; weak D call: TRBD2 (6 bases). From germline, CDR1 is LGHNA and CDR2 YNFKEQ. The CDR3 loop spans 16 amino acids. With 2 bases removed from V and 4 bases from J, the gap between germline ends came to 17 bases. DNA of the CDR3: TGTGCCAGCAGCCAAAATCTACGGGAGTTCATAGAGACCCAGTACTTC. This codes for CASSQNLREFIETQYF.

The V and J genes are TRBV28 and TRBJ1-2; 9 bases line up with TRBD1. Germline trimming cut 6 bases from V and 3 bases from J; bases unmatched to any gene: 11. Germline CDR1 MDHEN, CDR2 SYDVKM. The CDR3 totals 16 residues. The DNA for the CDR3 is TGTGCCAGCAGACTTACAGGGGGCGCGGTTTACTATGGCTACACCTTC. Amino acids: CASRLTGGAVYYGYTF.